Below are 10 T cell receptor beta chains sequenced from a single sample in a study of T cell responses to AZD1222 COVID-19 vaccine. Some clones are missing from TCRdb's copy, which holds only in-frame ones; the method was immunoSEQ multiplex PCR. The data show more than 95,000 clones, over 90% seen once. The sequences come from peripheral blood, collected on day 0 of AZD1222 vaccination. These receptors were taken from an adult in good health.

This rearrangement joins TRBV9 to TRBJ2-1; D possibly corresponds to TRBD2 (5 bases). The CDR3 has 15 residues. Per the germline V gene, CDR1 is SGDLS and CDR2 is YYNGEE. Trimming cost V 1 base and J 0 bases, with 8 bases left between them. The CDR3 bases are TGTGCCAGCAGCGTAAGCGGCGGCTCCTACAATGAGCAGTTCTTC. Residues: CASSVSGGSYNEQFF.

The chain has TRBV5-1 and TRBJ2-1, with 13 positions matching TRBD2. In germline, CDR1 is SGHRS, CDR2 YFSETQ. J lost 4 bases, V lost 4 bases, and 5 bases had no gene match. The CDR3 is 16 amino acids. Here the CDR3 DNA reads TGCGCCAGCAGCCCCGTACTAGCGGGAGGGTACAATGAGCAGTTCTTC. Translation gives CASSPVLAGGYNEQFF.

The V gene is TRBV19, the J gene TRBJ1-1; D is ambiguous. With 5 bases removed from V and 11 bases from J, the gap between germline ends came to 15 bases. Germline CDR1 is LNHDA and CDR2 is SQIVND (reference sequence). The CDR3 covers 12 residues. The CDR3 DNA sequence: TGTGCCAGTAGTGAGTCGGCCCGGAAGGCTTTCTTT. Translated: CASSESARKAFF.

The chain employs TRBV2 and TRBJ1-6; 7 bases line up with TRBD1. The CDR3 is 15 amino acids. With V trimmed by 4 bases and J by 8 bases, 8 bases remained unmatched. The V gene's germline CDR1 is SNHLY and CDR2 FYNNEI. This CDR3 is CASSVGGPSHSPLHF. In nucleotides, the CDR3 is TGTGCCAGCAGTGTAGGGGGCCCATCCCATTCACCCCTCCACTTT.

This clone is a singleton in its sample. The gene calls are TRBV10-3 and TRBJ2-7, with D unresolved. Looked up from germline, CDR1 is ENHRY and CDR2 is SYGVKD. The V and J ends lost 10 bases and 0 bases respectively, with 13 bases between them. The CDR3 is 13 amino acids. CDR3 sequence: CATVTATSYEQYF. DNA for the CDR3: TGTGCCACCGTTACCGCAACCTCCTACGAGCAGTACTTC.

In DNA, the CDR3 is TGCAGTCTCGGTCTACCGGGGGAGCAGTACTTC. Protein sequence: CSLGLPGEQYF. This chain uses TRBV20-1 with TRBJ2-7; weak D call: TRBD2 (5 bases). CDR3 length: 11 amino acids. In germline, CDR1 is DFQATT, CDR2 SNEGSKA (reference sequence). V was trimmed by 8 bases and J by 7 bases, leaving 15 bases between them.

The chain employs TRBV5-1 and TRBJ2-5; 9 bases are shared with TRBD1. CDR3 length equals 15 residues. Germline V lookup: CDR1 SGHRS, CDR2 YFSETQ. J was trimmed by 7 bases and V by 4 bases; bases with no gene match: 11. The CDR3 DNA follows: TGCGCCAGCAGCGTGGGGGACAGGGTGTCTCTGACCCAGTACTTC. The encoded protein is CASSVGDRVSLTQYF.

The chain has TRBV7-8 and TRBJ2-7; D is perhaps TRBD2 (5 bases). Trimming took 5 bases from V and 3 from J, leaving 14 bases between them. Germline loops: CDR1 SGHVS, CDR2 FQNEAQ. The CDR3 length is 14 residues. CDR3 nucleotides: TGTGCCAGCAGCACTACTAGAATCAGCTACGAGCAGTACTTC. This gives the protein CASSTTRISYEQYF.

The chain uses TRBV4-2 and TRBJ1-4; a possible D gene is TRBD1 (5 bases). Germline assignment: CDR1 LGHNA and CDR2 YNFKEQ. The CDR3 has 15 amino acids. V gave up 1 base and J gave up 6 bases, with 12 bases separating them. CDR3 DNA sequence: TGTGCCAGCAGCCAAGGAGCGGGGGTAGATGAAAAACTGTTTTTT. Protein product: CASSQGAGVDEKLFF.

The chain combines TRBV19 with TRBJ1-6; TRBD1 might be the D (6 bases). The germline gives CDR1 LNHDA, CDR2 SQIVND (reference sequence). Trimming stripped 5 bases from V and 6 bases from J, with 17 bases between. This CDR3 region has 16 residues. CDR3 coding DNA: TGTGCCAGTAGTGGGGGCACAGGGTCGGGTAATTCACCCCTCCACTTT. Its protein product is CASSGGTGSGNSPLHF.